These 21 T cell receptor beta chains were sequenced from one sample in a study of blood T cell repertoires in COVID-19. Measured with immunoSEQ multiplex PCR; TCRdb has only the in-frame clones, and not every one. The data contain nearly 45,000 clones, about 85% of them singletons. Sequenced sample: peripheral blood. The receptor source for this set is an elderly woman in a cohort sampled during active or convalescent COVID-19.

The chain has TRBV4-1 and TRBJ1-4, with 10 nucleotides matching TRBD1. Germline CDR1 is MGHRA and CDR2 is YSYEKL. J lost 5 bases, V lost 0 bases, and 0 bases had no gene match. The CDR3 is made up of 15 amino acids. The CDR3 DNA reads TGCGCCAGCAGCCAAGAGGGACAGGGGAATGAAAAACTGTTTTTT. Its translation is CASSQEGQGNEKLFF.

The chain recombines TRBV9 with TRBJ2-1, with D possibly matching TRBD2 (6 bases). Trimming took 4 bases from V and 6 from J, leaving 14 bases between them. The CDR3 length is 14 residues. CDR1 SGDLS and CDR2 YYNGEE come from the germline V gene. The CDR3 sequence is CASSPTGLSNEQFF. DNA for the CDR3: TGTGCCAGCAGCCCCACCGGACTAAGCAATGAGCAGTTCTTC.

The chain carries TRBV12-3 or TRBV12-4 and TRBJ2-1; maybe TRBD1 (6 bases). Between the trimmed V and J ends, which lost 3 bases and 4 bases, there was a span of 7 bases. The CDR3 spans 13 residues. The CDR3 DNA is TGTGCCAGCAGTTTTGGACAGTACAATGAGCAGTTCTTC. Protein: CASSFGQYNEQFF.

V and J are TRBV2 and TRBJ1-3; tentative D call: TRBD1 (5 bases). The V and J ends lost 8 bases and 0 bases respectively, with 11 bases between them. The CDR3 spans 14 residues. Germline V lookup: CDR1 SNHLY, CDR2 FYNNEI. This CDR3 reads CASRGGGSGNTIYF. In DNA form, the CDR3 reads TGTGCCAGCCGTGGGGGGGGCTCTGGAAACACCATATATTTT.

This clone was counted once. The chain employs TRBV30 and TRBJ2-5, with D possibly being TRBD2 (6 bases). Trimming removed 8 bases at V and 5 bases at J, with 36 bases between. CDR1 and CDR2 from the germline V gene are GTSNPN and SVGIG (reference sequence). This CDR3 is built from 19 residues. CDR3 coding DNA: TGTGCCCCTAGACATCCGGGACTTCAAGCGGTGGAGGACCCGGAGACCCAGTACTTC. Its translation: CAPRHPGLQAVEDPETQYF. The full variable domain, rest sourced from reference TRBV30 and TRBJ2-5, is SQTIHQWPATLVQPVGSPLSLECTVEGTSNPNLYWYRQAAGRGLQLLFYSVGIGQISSEVPQNLSASRPQDRQFILSSKKLLLSDSGFYLCAPRHPGLQAVEDPETQYFGPGTRLLVL.

The V gene is TRBV27, the J gene TRBJ2-2; 10 nucleotides align to TRBD2. Germline loops: CDR1 MNHEY, CDR2 SMNVEV (reference sequence). The junction had 3 bases not matched to a gene; V was cut back by 4 bases and J by 4 bases. This CDR3 comprises 15 residues. CDR3 residues: CASSSLAGVTGELFF. CDR3 coding DNA: TGTGCCAGCAGTTCTCTAGCGGGAGTCACCGGGGAGCTGTTTTTT.

The rearrangement joins TRBV19 to TRBJ2-7; TRBD1 agrees at 7 bases. V gave up 5 bases and J gave up 5 bases; unmatched junction bases: 6. CDR1 is LNHDA and CDR2 is SQIVND in the germline V gene (reference sequence). The CDR3 sequence is 13 residues long. This CDR3 is CASSRNRGNEQYF. CDR3 DNA: TGTGCCAGTAGTCGGAACAGGGGCAACGAGCAGTACTTC.

This clone was counted a single time. The chain carries TRBV29-1 and TRBJ2-7, with D perhaps matching TRBD2 (5 bases). V lost 4 bases, J lost 3 bases, and 13 bases lay in between. The V gene's germline CDR1 is SQVTM and CDR2 ANQGSEA. The CDR3 runs 13 residues. This chain's CDR3 is CSVAGIEVYEQYF. In DNA, the CDR3 is TGCAGCGTTGCCGGGATCGAGGTCTACGAGCAGTACTTC.

This rearrangement joins TRBV30 to TRBJ2-2; the match to TRBD1 covers 12 bases. With V trimmed by 1 base and J by 4 bases, 10 bases remained unmatched. This CDR3 is 18 amino acids long. Germline V gene lookup returns CDR1 GTSNPN and CDR2 SVGIG (reference sequence). Written as DNA, the CDR3 is TGTGCCTGGAGTGCACGGGACAGGGGGCGCTGGGGCACCGGGGAGCTGTTTTTT. It codes for CAWSARDRGRWGTGELFF.

The CDR3 protein is CASSDRGLGTDTQYF. The CDR3 nucleotides are TGCGCCAGCAGCGACAGGGGATTAGGCACAGATACGCAGTATTTT. The gene calls are TRBV4-1 and TRBJ2-3, with TRBD1 matching 8 bases. Unmatched junction bases numbered 5, after V lost 5 bases and J lost 1 base. Germline V CDR1 and CDR2: MGHRA, YSYEKL. The CDR3 sequence is 15 residues long.

This chain uses TRBV10-1 with TRBJ2-1; 9 bases line up with TRBD2. The CDR3 has 13 residues. In germline, CDR1 is WNHNN, CDR2 SYGVQD (reference sequence). V lost 9 bases to trimming and J lost 11 bases; unmatched junction nucleotides: 11. The CDR3 loop is CASQAGGQGKQFF. As DNA, the CDR3 is TGCGCCAGTCAAGCGGGAGGTCAAGGGAAGCAGTTCTTC.

This chain uses TRBV11-2 with TRBJ2-7; 7 nucleotides match TRBD1. V shed 5 bases and J 6 bases; nucleotides not matched to a gene: 7. Germline V gives CDR1 SGHAT, CDR2 FQNNGV. This CDR3 spans 13 amino acids. In DNA, the CDR3 is TGTGCCAGCAGCACACAGGGGACGGCCGAGCAGTACTTC. Amino acid sequence: CASSTQGTAEQYF.

V and J are TRBV5-5 and TRBJ2-7; D is possibly TRBD2 (5 bases). The CDR3 spans 12 residues. V lost 5 bases and J 2 bases, leaving 8 bases between the germline ends. Germline assignment: CDR1 SGHKS and CDR2 YYEKEE (reference sequence). CDR3 DNA sequence: TGTGCCAGCAGTACGGGGACCTACGAGCAGTACTTC. Its translation is CASSTGTYEQYF. Full variable domain (rest looked up from reference TRBV5-5 and TRBJ2-7): DAGVTQSPTHLIKTRGQQVTLRCSPISGHKSVSWYQQVLGQGPQFIFQYYEKEERGRGNFPDRFSARQFPNYSSELNVNALLLGDSALYLCASSTGTYEQYFGPGTRLTVT.

The chain combines TRBV12-1 with TRBJ2-7; the table gives TRBD2 as D, unverified against the DNA. TRBV12-1 is reported as a pseudogene. The CDR3 has 15 amino acids. The CDR3 sequence: CASSFGRESSYEQYF. The CDR3 nucleotides read TGTGCCAGCAGCTTTGGTCGGGAAAGCTCCTACGAGCAGTACTTC.

The V and J genes are TRBV4-3 and TRBJ2-3, with 8 bases lining up with TRBD2. This CDR3 region has 15 residues. The ends lost 1 base at V and 2 bases at J; junction bases unmatched: 2. Germline values: CDR1 LGHNA, CDR2 YSLEER. The CDR3 sequence is CASSQGAGVTDTQYF. The CDR3 nucleotides are TGCGCCAGCAGCCAAGGAGCGGGGGTCACAGATACGCAGTATTTT.

This chain links TRBV19 with TRBJ2-1, with TRBD2 as a possible D gene (6 bases). The CDR3 extends over 14 amino acids. The ends were cut back, 7 bases at V and 0 bases at J, with 10 bases in the middle. Germline V lookup: CDR1 LNHDA, CDR2 SQIVND (reference sequence). The CDR3 reads CASTEGYSYNEQFF. As DNA, the CDR3 is TGTGCCAGTACGGAGGGTTACTCCTACAATGAGCAGTTCTTC.

The chain is built from TRBV13 and TRBJ1-1; D remains ambiguous. Germline V CDR1 and CDR2: PRHDT, FYEKMQ (reference sequence). The CDR3 has 13 residues. Trimming removed 0 bases from V and 4 bases from J, with 6 bases in between. For the CDR3, the DNA is TGTGCCAGCAGCTTAGGTGAGGGCACTGAAGCTTTCTTT. Translating gives CASSLGEGTEAFF.

V and J are TRBV6-6 and TRBJ1-3, with D possibly being TRBD1 (6 bases). The germline gives CDR1 MNHNY, CDR2 SVGAGI (reference sequence). The CDR3 consists of 16 residues. Trimming removed 0 bases at V and 3 bases at J, with 12 bases between. The CDR3 reads CASSYSRGGGGNTIYF. DNA for the CDR3: TGTGCCAGCAGTTACTCGAGGGGGGGCGGTGGAAACACCATATATTTT.

This chain uses TRBV5-8 with TRBJ1-6; 7 bases fit TRBD1. CDR3 length equals 18 residues. Looked up from germline, CDR1 is SGHTS and CDR2 is YDEGEE. Trimming at V came to 4 bases and at J to 0 bases, leaving 10 bases not matched to a gene. DNA of the CDR3: TGTGCCAGCAGCCAAATGACAGGGTCCTACTCCTATAATTCACCCCTCCACTTT. Its protein product is CASSQMTGSYSYNSPLHF.

The rearrangement links TRBV6-1 to TRBJ2-7; D is unclear. CDR1 MNHNS and CDR2 SASEGT come from the germline V gene. V gave up 1 base and J gave up 0 bases, with 10 bases separating them. The CDR3 runs 15 residues. The chain's CDR3 is CASSEGPRSSYEQYF. The CDR3 bases are TGTGCCAGCAGTGAAGGCCCTAGGAGCTCCTACGAGCAGTACTTC.

The J gene is TRBJ1-3, the V gene TRBV11-2; D is ambiguous. Germline V lookup: CDR1 SGHAT, CDR2 FQNNGV. This CDR3 comprises 15 residues. Trimming shortened V by 5 bases and J by 0 bases, and 11 bases separated the two germline ends. The CDR3 DNA sequence: TGTGCCAGCAGCGTGGATCGGGTCTCTGGAAACACCATATATTTT. This translates into CASSVDRVSGNTIYF.